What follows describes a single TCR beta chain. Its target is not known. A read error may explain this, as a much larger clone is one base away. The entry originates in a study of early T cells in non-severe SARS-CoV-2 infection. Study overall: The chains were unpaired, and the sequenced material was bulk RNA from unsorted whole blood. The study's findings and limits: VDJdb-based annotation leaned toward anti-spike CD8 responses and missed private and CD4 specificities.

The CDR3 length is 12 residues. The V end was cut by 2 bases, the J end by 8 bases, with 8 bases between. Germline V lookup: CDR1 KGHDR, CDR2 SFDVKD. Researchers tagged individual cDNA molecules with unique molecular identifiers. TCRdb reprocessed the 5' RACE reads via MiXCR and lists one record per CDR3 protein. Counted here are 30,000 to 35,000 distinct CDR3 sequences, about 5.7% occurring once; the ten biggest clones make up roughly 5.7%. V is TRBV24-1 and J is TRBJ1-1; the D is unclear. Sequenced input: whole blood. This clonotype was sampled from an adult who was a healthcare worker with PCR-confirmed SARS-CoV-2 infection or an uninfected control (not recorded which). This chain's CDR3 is CATSDSGREAFF. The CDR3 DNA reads TGTGCCACCAGTGATTCGGGAAGGGAAGCTTTCTTT.